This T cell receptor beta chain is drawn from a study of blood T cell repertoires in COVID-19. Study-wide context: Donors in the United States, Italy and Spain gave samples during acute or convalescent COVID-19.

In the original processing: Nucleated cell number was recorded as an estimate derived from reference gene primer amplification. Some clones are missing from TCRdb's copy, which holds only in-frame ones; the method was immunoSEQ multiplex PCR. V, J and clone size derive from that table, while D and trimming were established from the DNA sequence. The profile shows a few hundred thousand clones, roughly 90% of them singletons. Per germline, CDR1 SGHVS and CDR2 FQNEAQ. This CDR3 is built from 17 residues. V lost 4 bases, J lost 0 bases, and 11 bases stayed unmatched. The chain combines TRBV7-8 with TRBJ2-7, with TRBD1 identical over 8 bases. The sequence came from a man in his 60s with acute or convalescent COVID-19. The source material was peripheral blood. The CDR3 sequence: CASSSPGQGVSSYEQYF. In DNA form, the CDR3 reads TGTGCCAGCAGCTCCCCAGGACAGGGCGTTAGCTCCTACGAGCAGTACTTC.